Listed below are T cell receptor beta chains from one sample, sequenced in a study of T cells after yellow fever vaccination. TCRdb independently ran MiXCR on the 5' RACE reads; one entry per CDR3 protein. The table lists some 32,000 distinct CDR3 sequences, about 6.3% of them singletons, with around a fifth in the top ten. This material consisted of PBMCs, either bulk or a sorted T-cell subset (CD4+, CD8+, memory, or dextramer-sorted; not recorded which), taken on the day of the first yellow fever vaccination. The source of these receptors is a man aged 18 to 29 who received the YFV17D yellow fever vaccine. CDR3s include the opening cysteine and the closing phenylalanine or tryptophan. A D gene is named only where the DNA matches it firmly. Clone size appears in some rows only: once, few, many, or a class for an expanded clone.

j_call clone_size v_call d_call cdr3_aa cdr3_nt
TRBJ1-1 many TRBV3-1 - CASSHYREPNTEAFF TGTGCCAGCAGTCACTACAGGGAACCTAACACTGAAGCTTTCTTT
TRBJ2-5 few TRBV28 - CASSLASQETQYF TGTGCCAGCAGCTTAGCTTCCCAAGAGACCCAGTACTTC
TRBJ2-3 many TRBV24-1 - CATSDPGTWGDTQYF TGTGCCACCAGTGATCCCGGGACTTGGGGAGATACGCAGTATTTT
TRBJ1-1 many TRBV18 - CASSPTATNTEAFF TGTGCCAGCTCACCAACGGCGACGAACACTGAAGCTTTCTTT
TRBJ2-5 many TRBV14 - CASSQGWETQYF TGTGCCAGCAGCCAAGGGTGGGAGACCCAGTACTTC
TRBJ2-5 many TRBV20-1 - CSARDPGGPGETQYF TGCAGTGCTAGAGATCCCGGGGGTCCGGGAGAGACCCAGTACTTC
TRBJ2-3 few TRBV18 - CASSPRPDTQYF TGTGCCAGCTCACCACGTCCAGATACGCAGTATTTT
TRBJ1-1 many TRBV6-5 - CASSSQGLGESEAFF TGTGCCAGCAGTTCACAGGGCCTTGGGGAGTCTGAAGCTTTCTTT
TRBJ1-6 many TRBV15 - CATSRDLSPLHF TGTGCCACCAGCAGAGATCTTTCACCCCTCCACTTT
TRBJ2-7 medium-sized TRBV6-4 - CASSDIGDSHEQYF TGTGCCAGCAGTGACATCGGAGACAGTCACGAGCAGTACTTC
TRBJ2-2 many TRBV14 TRBD2 CASSQGPRGRLTGELFF TGTGCCAGCAGCCAAGGCCCGCGGGGGAGGCTCACCGGGGAGCTGTTTTTT
TRBJ2-3 many TRBV5-1 TRBD2 CASSGTSAYTDTQYF TGCGCCAGCAGCGGGACTAGCGCGTACACAGATACGCAGTATTTT
TRBJ2-6 many TRBV27 TRBD1 CASRTTGSSGANVLTF TGTGCCAGCAGGACGACAGGGAGCTCTGGGGCCAACGTCCTGACTTTC
TRBJ2-2 few TRBV21-1 - CASSIRTSGSNTGELFF TGTGCCAGCAGCATTCGGACTAGCGGGTCCAACACCGGGGAGCTGTTTTTT
TRBJ2-6 many TRBV10-2 - CASRGAQGANVLTF TGCGCCAGCAGGGGGGCGCAAGGGGCCAACGTCCTGACTTTC
TRBJ2-3 many TRBV24-1 - CATSTVTDSTDTQYF TGTGCCACCAGTACCGTGACGGATAGCACAGATACGCAGTATTTT
TRBJ2-2 many TRBV7-2 - CASSLKSAGELFF TGTGCCAGCAGCTTAAAGTCGGCCGGGGAGCTGTTTTTT
TRBJ1-5 few TRBV25-1 TRBD1 CASSAWGTGVPSYSNQPQHF TGTGCCAGCAGTGCCTGGGGGACAGGGGTCCCCTCTTATAGCAATCAGCCCCAGCATTTT
TRBJ2-1 many TRBV18 - CASSPAVGYNNEQFF TGTGCCAGCTCCCCCGCCGTCGGATACAACAATGAGCAGTTCTTC
TRBJ2-3 few TRBV7-9 TRBD2 CASIPFGRESTDTQYF TGTGCCAGCATCCCTTTTGGGCGGGAGAGCACAGATACGCAGTATTTT
TRBJ2-3 many TRBV7-2 TRBD1 CASSLMGQGDTDTQYF TGTGCCAGCAGCTTAATGGGGCAGGGGGACACAGATACGCAGTATTTT
TRBJ1-1 - TRBV4-3 - CASSQDWGAPGAEAFF TGCGCCAGCAGCCAAGATTGGGGGGCCCCGGGCGCTGAAGCTTTCTTT
TRBJ2-2 many TRBV28 - CASSSAGTGDTGELFF TGTGCCAGCAGTTCCGCCGGGACTGGGGACACCGGGGAGCTGTTTTTT
TRBJ2-7 many TRBV7-9 - CASSLGSGRNEQYF TGTGCCAGCAGCTTAGGGTCAGGGCGGAACGAGCAGTACTTC
TRBJ2-3 few TRBV3-1 TRBD2 CASCQAGDSTDTQYF TGTGCCAGCTGCCAAGCGGGGGATAGCACAGATACGCAGTATTTT
TRBJ2-4 many TRBV7-9 - CASSPTQGIENIQYF TGTGCCAGCAGCCCCACTCAGGGGATCGAAAACATTCAGTACTTC
TRBJ2-3 many TRBV3-1 - CASSPGADTQYF TGTGCCAGCAGCCCGGGAGCAGATACGCAGTATTTT
TRBJ2-3 many TRBV5-1 TRBD1 CASSLAPGGDTQYF TGCGCCAGCAGCTTGGCTCCAGGGGGTGATACGCAGTATTTT
TRBJ1-6 many TRBV4-1 - CASSQDRVNNSPLHF TGCGCCAGCAGCCAAGACAGGGTAAATAATTCACCCCTCCACTTT
TRBJ2-3 many TRBV6-5 - CASSWGGRNTDTQYF TGTGCCAGCAGTTGGGGAGGCAGAAACACAGATACGCAGTATTTT
TRBJ1-4 many TRBV24-1 - CATSDPTVRKLFF TGTGCCACCAGTGACCCGACAGTCAGAAAACTGTTTTTT
TRBJ2-2 many TRBV7-2 - CASSDGTGYTGELFF TGTGCCAGCAGCGACGGGACGGGCTACACCGGGGAGCTGTTTTTT
TRBJ2-1 medium-sized TRBV7-2 - CASSSNSYNEQFF TGTGCCAGCAGCTCCAACTCCTACAATGAGCAGTTCTTC
TRBJ2-2 few TRBV4-3 TRBD1 CASSQELTGGWGGELFF TGCGCCAGCAGCCAAGAGCTGACAGGGGGCTGGGGCGGGGAGCTGTTTTTT
TRBJ2-2 many TRBV4-2 - CASSQGTVLNTGELFF TGTGCCAGCAGCCAAGGGACGGTGCTGAACACCGGGGAGCTGTTTTTT
TRBJ2-1 - TRBV6-5 TRBD2 CASSYSGGGYEQFF TGTGCCAGCAGTTACTCGGGGGGGGGGTATGAGCAGTTCTTC
TRBJ1-1 many TRBV28 - CASSRLTEAFF TGTGCCAGCAGCCGCCTGACCGAAGCTTTCTTT
TRBJ1-2 many TRBV21-1 - CASSWRMKGAVGGYTF TGTGCCAGCAGCTGGCGCATGAAAGGGGCCGTCGGTGGCTACACCTTC
TRBJ2-5 - TRBV20-1 TRBD1 CSARDPRTGQETQYF TGCAGTGCTAGAGATCCCCGGACAGGCCAAGAGACCCAGTACTTC
TRBJ2-2 many TRBV29-1 TRBD2 CSVDSGGDTGELFF TGCAGCGTTGACAGCGGGGGGGACACCGGGGAGCTGTTTTTT
TRBJ2-6 many TRBV18 TRBD1 CASSLTPGQGVGANVLTF TGTGCCAGCTCATTGACTCCGGGACAGGGGGTAGGGGCCAACGTCCTGACTTTC
TRBJ2-3 many TRBV6-2/TRBV6-3 TRBD2 CASSRPPGGGADTQYF TGTGCCAGCAGTCGACCCCCGGGCGGGGGGGCAGATACGCAGTATTTT
TRBJ2-7 many TRBV7-9 - CASSLGDGYSF TGTGCCAGCAGCTTAGGGGACGGCTATTCTTTC
TRBJ2-1 many TRBV19 TRBD2 CASSGTSGDYNEQFF TGTGCCAGTAGTGGGACTAGCGGGGATTACAATGAGCAGTTCTTC
TRBJ2-1 many TRBV28 - CASSLTQPSYNEQFF TGTGCCAGCAGTTTGACCCAACCTTCCTACAATGAGCAGTTCTTC
TRBJ2-3 many TRBV4-3 - CASRLGGASTDTQYF TGCGCCAGCAGACTGGGCGGGGCGAGTACAGATACGCAGTATTTT
TRBJ1-4 many TRBV7-9 - CASSLGAIGGREKLFF TGTGCCAGCAGCTTAGGAGCCATTGGGGGTCGCGAAAAACTGTTTTTT
TRBJ1-5 many TRBV15 - CATSRGVSNQPQHF TGTGCCACCAGCAGAGGGGTGAGCAATCAGCCCCAGCATTTT
TRBJ1-1 many TRBV12-3/TRBV12-4 TRBD1 CASSRQGGNTEAFF TGTGCCAGCTCCAGACAGGGCGGGAACACTGAAGCTTTCTTT
TRBJ2-5 - TRBV20-1 - CSARDIIGDQETQYF TGCAGTGCTAGAGATATAATTGGAGATCAAGAGACCCAGTACTTC
TRBJ2-3 many TRBV6-5 TRBD2 CASRTSGGTDTQYF TGTGCCAGCAGGACTAGCGGGGGCACAGATACGCAGTATTTT
TRBJ2-6 many TRBV6-4 - CASSDVGGSGANVLTF TGTGCCAGCAGTGACGTGGGGGGATCTGGGGCCAACGTCCTGACTTTC
TRBJ2-7 many TRBV11-2 TRBD2 CASSLELAGTPYEQYF TGTGCCAGCAGCTTAGAACTAGCGGGTACTCCCTACGAGCAGTACTTC
TRBJ2-7 many TRBV15 TRBD2 CATSPTSGASYEQYF TGTGCCACCAGCCCGACTAGCGGGGCCTCCTACGAGCAGTACTTC
TRBJ2-3 many TRBV20-1 - CSASKGQRDTQYF TGCAGTGCTAGTAAGGGTCAGAGGGATACGCAGTATTTT
TRBJ2-7 many TRBV3-1 TRBD1 CASSPQPGQGIDEQYF TGTGCCAGCAGCCCCCAACCGGGACAGGGTATCGACGAGCAGTACTTC
TRBJ1-1 many TRBV29-1 - CSVASGWGMNTEAFF TGCAGCGTTGCTTCAGGGTGGGGCATGAACACTGAAGCTTTCTTT
TRBJ2-1 many TRBV5-4 TRBD2 CASSMISGPTYNEQFF TGTGCCAGCAGCATGATTAGCGGGCCTACCTACAATGAGCAGTTCTTC
TRBJ2-3 many TRBV3-1 TRBD2 CASSRSGADTQYF TGTGCCAGCAGCCGAAGCGGGGCAGATACGCAGTATTTT
TRBJ2-1 many TRBV20-1 TRBD2 CSAPLAGIDYNEQFF TGCAGTGCTCCGTTAGCGGGCATAGACTACAATGAGCAGTTCTTC